This T cell receptor beta chain originates from a study of OX40 agonist ivuxolimab in advanced cancers. Findings of the study overall: Average numbers of expanded clones were greater in CD8+ T cells than in CD4+.

Repertoires were generated with immunoSEQ multiplex PCR, while TCRdb's copy carries only in-frame clones and drops some. Here the sample spans 35,000 to 45,000 clones, approximately 88% being singletons. In regard to this clone: Its cognate antigen is unknown.

Material: CD4+ or CD8+ T cells sorted from blood, obtained in a trial of the OX40 agonist ivuxolimab. The TCR was taken from an adult with an advanced solid tumor such as melanoma, head and neck, liver or kidney cancer.

The CDR3 DNA is TGCGCCAGCAGCTTGGGAGCCGGCACTGAAGCTTTCTTT. Translating it yields CASSLGAGTEAFF. J is TRBJ1-1 and V is TRBV5-1; no clear D gene. Germline CDR1 SGHRS, CDR2 YFSETQ. The CDR3 has 13 residues. V was cut by 0 bases and J by 4 bases, with 7 bases left in between.